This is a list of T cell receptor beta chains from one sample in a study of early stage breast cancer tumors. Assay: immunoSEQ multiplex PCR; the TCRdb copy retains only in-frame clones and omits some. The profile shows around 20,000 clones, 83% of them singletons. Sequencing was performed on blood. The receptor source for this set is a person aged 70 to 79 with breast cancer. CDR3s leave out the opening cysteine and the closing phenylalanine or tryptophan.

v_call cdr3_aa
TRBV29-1 SVAQRWTEAF
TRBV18 ASSPLPRDEQY
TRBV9 ASSVTLMGPGELF
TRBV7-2 ASSLPGTGGSDEQF
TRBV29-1 SVEDTSSSYEQY
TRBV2 ASSSRANTGELF
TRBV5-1 ASSAMTGGYEQY
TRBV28 ASSHTGTGSYEQY
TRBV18 ASSPLPQGYNSPLH
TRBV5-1 ASSLWYPGQGRSYEQY
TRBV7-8 ASSHGQLPPYEQY
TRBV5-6 ASSKGLADGEF
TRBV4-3 ASSHSQGPGETQY
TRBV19 ASSLRQGAYEQY
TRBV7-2 ASSLGLAGGLNEQF
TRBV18 ASSSTANYGYT
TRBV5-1 ASREGGSNTEAF
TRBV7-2 ASSLGRLQGGYEQY
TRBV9 ASSVGGAGNEKLF
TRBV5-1 ASSYAPQGEKLF
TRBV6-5 ASSATGQGRYEQY
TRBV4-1 ASSQDGTSVRKTQY
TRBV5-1 ASSLPGQGNYEQY
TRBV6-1 ASKQGSGNTIY
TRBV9 ASSVEGWGVGNSPLH
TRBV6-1 ASSPIQGTDTQY
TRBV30 AWSPGVIAGTDTQY
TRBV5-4 ASSSLQGGNTIY
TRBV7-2 ASSFSGGGDTQY
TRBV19 ASSNGGRTEAF